The entry that follows covers one TCR beta chain sequence. Its antigen is currently unknown. The entry originates in a study of radiotherapy plus CTLA-4 blockade in lung cancer. Study-level background: Patients showed objective responses in about 18% of cases and disease control in roughly 34%.

Germline-derived CDR1 and CDR2 are SNHLY and FYNNEI. V gave up 3 bases and J gave up 0 bases, with 9 bases separating them. The CDR3 has 15 amino acids. TCRdb's table, derived via immunoSEQ multiplex PCR, lists solely in-frame clones and lacks some. This sample has 120,000 or so clones, with about nine tenths found just once. Study-level findings and limits: After radiotherapy and ipilimumab, tumor-derived clones expanded in peripheral blood.

In chemo-refractory metastatic non-small-cell lung cancer, patients got ipilimumab CTLA-4 blockade together with focal radiation. The chain is built from TRBV2 and TRBJ1-5, with D uncertain. This receptor was identified in a human donor with non-small cell lung cancer that progressed on radiotherapy plus ipilimumab. This sample comprised peripheral blood, obtained from a patient treated with radiotherapy plus ipilimumab. CDR3 DNA sequence: TGTGCCAGCAGTGAGCAGACACTTAGCAATCAGCCCCAGCATTTT. This encodes CASSEQTLSNQPQHF.